The clone carrying this T cell receptor beta chain was recorded many times. This CDR3 is 10 amino acids long. The V and J ends lost 6 bases and 6 bases respectively, with 4 bases between them. Germline lookup yields CDR1 SNHLY and CDR2 FYNNEI. Using genomic DNA as the template, TCR beta VDJ and CDR3 profiling was carried out. Each CDR3 protein gets one entry after TCRdb re-called the reads with MiXCR. The sample lists around 170,000 distinct CDR3 sequences; around 60% were seen once. The sample is drawn from a study of CD8+CD57+ T cells in acquired aplastic anemia. The overall study: The average for DNA from sorted CD4+ and CD8+ cells was 3 to 3.5 ug.

The chain links TRBV2 to TRBJ2-3; the D is unclear. This TCR was recovered from a human donor in good health. The sample comprised sorted CD4+, CD8+, or CD8+CD57+ T cells (not recorded which) from PBMCs. The chain's CDR3 is CASRVDTQYF. The CDR3 DNA is TGTGCCAGCAGGGTCGATACGCAGTATTTT.